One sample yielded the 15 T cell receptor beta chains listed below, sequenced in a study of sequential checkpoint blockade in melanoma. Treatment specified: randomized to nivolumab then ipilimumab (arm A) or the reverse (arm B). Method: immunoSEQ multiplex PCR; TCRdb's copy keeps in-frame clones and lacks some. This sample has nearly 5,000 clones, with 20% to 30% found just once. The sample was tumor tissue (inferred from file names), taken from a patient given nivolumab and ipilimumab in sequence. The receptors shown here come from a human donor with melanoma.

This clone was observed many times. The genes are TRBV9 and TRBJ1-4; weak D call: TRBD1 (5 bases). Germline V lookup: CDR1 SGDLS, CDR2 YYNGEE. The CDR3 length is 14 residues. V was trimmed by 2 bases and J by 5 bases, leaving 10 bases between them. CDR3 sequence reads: CASSVGQANEKLFF. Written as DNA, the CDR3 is TGTGCCAGCAGCGTGGGGCAGGCGAATGAAAAACTGTTTTTT.

The CDR3 protein is CASSLGVSGRASEQFF. CDR3 DNA sequence: TGTGCCAGCAGCTTAGGTGTTAGCGGGAGGGCCTCTGAGCAGTTCTTC. The chain joins TRBV11-3 to TRBJ2-1, with 11 nucleotides matching TRBD2. The trim removed 1 base at V and 9 bases at J, leaving 8 bases unmatched. The V gene's germline CDR1 is SGHNT and CDR2 YENEEA. The CDR3 covers 16 residues.

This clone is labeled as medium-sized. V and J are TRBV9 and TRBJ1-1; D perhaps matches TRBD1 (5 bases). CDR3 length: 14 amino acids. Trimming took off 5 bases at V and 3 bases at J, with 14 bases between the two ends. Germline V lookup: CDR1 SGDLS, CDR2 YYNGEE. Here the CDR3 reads CASSEGIRDTEAFF. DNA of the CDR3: TGTGCCAGCAGTGAAGGTATCAGGGACACTGAAGCTTTCTTT.

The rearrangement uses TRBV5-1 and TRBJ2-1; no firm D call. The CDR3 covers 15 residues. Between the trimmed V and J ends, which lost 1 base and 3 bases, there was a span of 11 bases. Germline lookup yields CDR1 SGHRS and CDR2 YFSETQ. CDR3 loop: CASSLSLADYNEQFF. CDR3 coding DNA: TGCGCCAGCAGCTTGTCGTTGGCGGACTACAATGAGCAGTTCTTC.

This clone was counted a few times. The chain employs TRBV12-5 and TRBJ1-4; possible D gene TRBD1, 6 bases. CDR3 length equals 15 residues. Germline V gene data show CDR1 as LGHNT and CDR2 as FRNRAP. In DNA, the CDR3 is TGTGCCAGCAAACCCTCCGGGGGACATAATGAAAAACTGTTTTTT. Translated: CASKPSGGHNEKLFF.

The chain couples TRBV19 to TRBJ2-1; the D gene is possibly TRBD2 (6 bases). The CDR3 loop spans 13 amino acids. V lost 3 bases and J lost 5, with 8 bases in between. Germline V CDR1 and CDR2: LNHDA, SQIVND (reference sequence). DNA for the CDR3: TGTGCCAGTAGTATGGGCGGGAACAATGAGCAGTTCTTC. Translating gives CASSMGGNNEQFF.

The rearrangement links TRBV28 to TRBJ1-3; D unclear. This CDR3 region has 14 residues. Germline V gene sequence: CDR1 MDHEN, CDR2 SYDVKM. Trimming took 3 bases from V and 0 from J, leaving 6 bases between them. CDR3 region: CASSFALSGNTIYF. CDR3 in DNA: TGTGCCAGCAGTTTCGCACTCTCTGGAAACACCATATATTTT.

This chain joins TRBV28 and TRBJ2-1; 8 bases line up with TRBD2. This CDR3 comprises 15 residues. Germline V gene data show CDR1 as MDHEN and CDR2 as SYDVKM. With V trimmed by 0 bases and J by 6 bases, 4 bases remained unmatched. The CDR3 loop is CASSLWLAGFNEQFF. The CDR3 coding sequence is TGTGCCAGCAGTTTATGGCTAGCGGGTTTCAATGAGCAGTTCTTC.

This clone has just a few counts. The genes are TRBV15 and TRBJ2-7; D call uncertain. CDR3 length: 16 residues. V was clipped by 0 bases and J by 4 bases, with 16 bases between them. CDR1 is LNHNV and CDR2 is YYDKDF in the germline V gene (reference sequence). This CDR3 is CATSRDRVTVGYEQYF. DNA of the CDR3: TGTGCCACCAGCAGAGATCGGGTCACGGTAGGATACGAGCAGTACTTC.

CDR3 bases: TGTGCCAGCAGCTTACGGGACTTTAGCACAGATACGCAGTATTTT. Translated: CASSLRDFSTDTQYF. The chain has TRBV28 and TRBJ2-3, with D tentatively TRBD2 (6 bases). The CDR3 spans 15 residues. Germline values: CDR1 MDHEN, CDR2 SYDVKM. V shed 6 bases and J shed 0 bases, with 13 bases lying between them.

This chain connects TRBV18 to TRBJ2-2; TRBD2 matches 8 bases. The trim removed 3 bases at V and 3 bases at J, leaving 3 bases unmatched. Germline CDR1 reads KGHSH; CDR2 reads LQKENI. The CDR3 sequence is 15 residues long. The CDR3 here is CASSPRRGDTGELFF. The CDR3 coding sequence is TGTGCCAGCTCACCCAGGCGGGGGGACACCGGGGAGCTGTTTTTT.

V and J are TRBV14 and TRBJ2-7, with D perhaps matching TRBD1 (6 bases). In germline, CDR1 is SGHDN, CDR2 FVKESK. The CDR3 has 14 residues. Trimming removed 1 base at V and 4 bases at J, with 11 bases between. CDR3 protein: CASSQANRVYEQYF. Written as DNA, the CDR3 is TGTGCCAGCAGCCAAGCCAACAGGGTGTACGAGCAGTACTTC.

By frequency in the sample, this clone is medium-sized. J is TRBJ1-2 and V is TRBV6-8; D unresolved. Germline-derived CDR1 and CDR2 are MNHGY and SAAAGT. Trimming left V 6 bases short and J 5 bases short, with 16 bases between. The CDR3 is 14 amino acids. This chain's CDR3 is CASRKATEGYGYTF. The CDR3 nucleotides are TGTGCCAGCAGGAAGGCGACGGAAGGGTATGGCTACACCTTC.

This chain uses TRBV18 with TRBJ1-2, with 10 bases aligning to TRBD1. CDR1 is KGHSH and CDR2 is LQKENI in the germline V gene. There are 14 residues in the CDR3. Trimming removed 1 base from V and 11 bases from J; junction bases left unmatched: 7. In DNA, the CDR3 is TGTGCCAGCTCACCACTGACAGGGGGCGAATTATACACCTTC. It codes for CASSPLTGGELYTF.

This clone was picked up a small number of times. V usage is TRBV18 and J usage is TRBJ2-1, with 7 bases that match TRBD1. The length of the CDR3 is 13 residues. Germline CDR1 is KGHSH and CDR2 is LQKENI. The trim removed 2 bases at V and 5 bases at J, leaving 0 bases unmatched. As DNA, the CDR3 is TGTGCCAGCTCACCAGGGACAGACAATGAGCAGTTCTTC. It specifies CASSPGTDNEQFF.